This entry lists 17 T cell receptor beta chains sequenced from one sample in a study of T-cell reconstitution after alpha-beta-depleted transplantation in children. TCRbeta library construction was performed incorporating unique molecular identifiers. TCRdb itself ran the PCR reads through MiXCR, one entry per CDR3 protein. The sample shows hundreds of thousands of distinct CDR3 sequences, 16% of them seen only once. Sequenced here: PBMCs from the stem cell graft donor, sampled from the stem cell graft. The receptors were sampled from a human donor who donated a stem cell graft to a child with acute myeloid leukemia.

The sample holds many counts of this clonotype. The chain joins TRBV6-5 to TRBJ2-2; possible D gene TRBD1, 6 bases. V lost 5 bases to trimming and J lost 7 bases, with 8 bases between them. The germline V gene has CDR1 MNHEY and CDR2 SVGAGI. The CDR3 runs to 12 residues. The CDR3 nucleotides read TGTGCCAGCAGTACACAGGGCGGGGAGCTGTTTTTT. Residues: CASSTQGGELFF.

The chain uses TRBV7-3 and TRBJ2-5, with 12 bases aligning to TRBD2. Germline V lookup: CDR1 SGHTA, CDR2 FQGTGA. CDR3 size: 16 residues. Germline trimming cut 1 base from V and 5 bases from J; bases unmatched to any gene: 5. This CDR3 is CASSLKKLAGGETQYF. The DNA of the CDR3 is TGTGCCAGCAGCTTAAAAAAGCTAGCGGGGGGGGAGACCCAGTACTTC.

The CDR3 reads CASSYMDRESNTGELFF. The CDR3, as DNA: TGTGCCAGCAGTTACATGGACAGGGAGTCCAACACCGGGGAGCTGTTTTTT. The chain is built from TRBV6-2 or TRBV6-3 and TRBJ2-2, with 8 bases that match TRBD1. The CDR3 extends over 17 amino acids. Germline V gene data show CDR1 as MNHEY and CDR2 as SVGEGT. Trimming took 2 bases from V and 2 from J; bases not matched to a gene: 7.

This clonotype was recorded at least ten times. V gene TRBV5-1 combines with J gene TRBJ2-7; no firm D call. The germline V gene has CDR1 SGHRS and CDR2 YFSETQ. V lost 4 bases, J lost 0 bases, and 11 bases lay in between. The length of the CDR3 is 14 residues. CDR3 region: CASSGPGSSYEQYF. DNA of the CDR3: TGCGCCAGCAGCGGGCCAGGTAGCTCCTACGAGCAGTACTTC.

This clonotype was found a few times. V gene TRBV5-1 combines with J gene TRBJ2-6; 7 nucleotides line up with TRBD2. The J segment lost 1 base and the V segment lost 1 base, leaving 2 bases of the junction unmatched. The V gene's germline CDR1 is SGHRS and CDR2 YFSETQ. This CDR3 contains 16 residues. CDR3 DNA: TGCGCCAGCAGCTTGAACGGGGGGTCTGGGGCCAACGTCCTGACTTTC. Its translation is CASSLNGGSGANVLTF. The variable domain in full, completed from reference TRBV5-1 and TRBJ2-6, reads KAGVTQTPRYLIKTRGQQVTLSCSPISGHRSVSWYQQTPGQGLQFLFEYFSETQRNKGNFPGRFSGRQFSNSRSEMNVSTLELGDSALYLCASSLNGGSGANVLTFGAGSRLTVL.

This clonotype came up many times. The gene calls are TRBV7-9 and TRBJ2-3; D is possibly TRBD1 or TRBD2 (5 bases each). Germline CDR1 SEHNR, CDR2 FQNEAQ (reference sequence). This CDR3 has 12 amino acids. V lost 8 bases to trimming and J lost 0 bases, with 6 bases between them. In DNA, the CDR3 is TGTGCCAGCCGGGACAGCACAGATACGCAGTATTTT. Protein sequence: CASRDSTDTQYF.

This clonotype was detected only a few times. This sequence joins TRBV4-3 and TRBJ1-4, with 12 bases lining up with TRBD1. V gave up 1 base and J gave up 7 bases; unmatched junction bases: 1. This CDR3 spans 15 amino acids. Germline loops: CDR1 LGHNA, CDR2 YSLEER. CDR3 nucleotide sequence: TGCGCCAGCAGCCAAGGGGACAGGGGGCTTGAAAAACTGTTTTTT. Encoded protein: CASSQGDRGLEKLFF.

This clonotype was observed a few times. This chain connects TRBV25-1 to TRBJ2-7; TRBD2 might be the D (6 bases). Trimming cost V 3 bases and J 0 bases, with 9 bases left between them. This CDR3 is 14 amino acids long. The germline gives CDR1 MGHDK, CDR2 SYGVNS. CDR3 nucleotides: TGTGCCAGCAGTGACGGGGGTATCTCCTACGAGCAGTACTTC. It specifies CASSDGGISYEQYF.

In its sample, this clonotype was seen many times. V gene TRBV15 combines with J gene TRBJ2-7, with D tentatively TRBD2 (7 bases). The CDR3 runs to 16 residues. V was trimmed by 3 bases and J by 0 bases, leaving 15 bases between them. CDR1 and CDR2 (germline): LNHNV, YYDKDF (reference sequence). This CDR3 reads CATSRGAGDASYEQYF. CDR3 DNA: TGTGCCACCAGCAGGGGGGCGGGGGACGCCTCCTACGAGCAGTACTTC.

V usage is TRBV12-3 or TRBV12-4 and J usage is TRBJ2-3; D gene ambiguous. V was pared by 1 base and J by 0 bases, with 8 bases between. CDR3 length equals 15 residues. CDR3 coding DNA: TGTGCCAGCAGTTTAGGCAGGCCTAGCACAGATACGCAGTATTTT. It encodes CASSLGRPSTDTQYF.

This clonotype was seen many times. The chain carries TRBV20-1 and TRBJ2-7; D gene uncertain. From germline, CDR1 is DFQATT and CDR2 SNEGSKA (reference sequence). This CDR3 is built from 15 residues. Trimming shortened V by 3 bases and J by 0 bases, and 15 bases separated the two germline ends. CDR3 in DNA: TGCAGTGCTAGGCGTCGGGCGTCGAGCTCCTACGAGCAGTACTTC. Protein sequence: CSARRRASSSYEQYF.

This clonotype occurred a few times. This sequence joins TRBV20-1 and TRBJ2-5, with 12 bases identical to TRBD2. There are 17 residues in the CDR3. Losses at the gene ends were 6 bases for V and 5 bases for J; bases not matched to a gene: 16. In germline, CDR1 is DFQATT, CDR2 SNEGSKA (reference sequence). CDR3 region: CSAVELAGGWRVETQYF. DNA for the CDR3: TGCAGTGCGGTGGAACTAGCGGGGGGATGGAGGGTTGAGACCCAGTACTTC.

The chain links TRBV7-9 to TRBJ2-7, with a possible D match to TRBD2 (6 bases). Trimming stripped 5 bases from V and 5 bases from J, with 19 bases between. The CDR3 runs 15 residues. CDR1 is SEHNR and CDR2 is FQNEAQ in the germline V gene (reference sequence). CDR3 sequence (DNA): TGTGCCAGCAGCGGAAGACTAGTGGCAAGGGACGAGCAGTACTTC. Protein: CASSGRLVARDEQYF. Full variable domain (remainder filled in from reference TRBV7-9 and TRBJ2-7): DTGVSQNPRHKITKRGQNVTFRCDPISEHNRLYWYRQTLGQGPEFLTYFQNEAQLEKSRLLSDRFSAERPKGSFSTLEIQRTEQGDSAMYLCASSGRLVARDEQYFGPGTRLTVT.

This clonotype occurred a few times. The V gene is TRBV18, the J gene TRBJ1-5; 8 bases are shared with TRBD1. The germline V gene has CDR1 KGHSH and CDR2 LQKENI. With 3 bases clipped from V and 7 bases from J, the junction kept 5 bases outside the gene matches. The CDR3 is 14 residues long. CDR3 residues: CASSPQGAGQPQHF. CDR3 nucleotide sequence: TGTGCCAGCTCACCCCAGGGGGCAGGACAGCCCCAGCATTTT.

The genes are TRBV24-1 and TRBJ2-3; D is perhaps TRBD2 (6 bases). With 8 bases removed from V and 0 bases from J, the gap between germline ends came to 8 bases. The CDR3 is 13 residues long. CDR1 is KGHDR and CDR2 is SFDVKD in the germline V gene. The CDR3 DNA sequence: TGTGCCACCACAGGAGGGAGCACAGATACGCAGTATTTT. It encodes CATTGGSTDTQYF.

The J gene is TRBJ1-2, the V gene TRBV7-2, with 8 positions matching TRBD1. V was pared by 3 bases and J by 3 bases, with 3 bases of the junction left unmatched. The CDR3 loop spans 14 amino acids. Germline V gene lookup returns CDR1 SGHTA and CDR2 FQGNSA. The CDR3 DNA is TGTGCCAGCAGCTTCGACAGGGGAGACTATGGCTACACCTTC. Translation gives CASSFDRGDYGYTF.

This clonotype was seen repeatedly, ten times or more. This CDR3 is CSARDGGDEKLFF. CDR3 bases: TGCAGTGCTAGAGATGGGGGGGATGAAAAACTGTTTTTT. The gene calls are TRBV20-1 and TRBJ1-4; D possibly corresponds to TRBD1 (5 bases). The length of the CDR3 is 13 residues. V was trimmed by 0 bases and J by 6 bases, leaving 8 bases between them. Germline CDR1 reads DFQATT; CDR2 reads SNEGSKA (reference sequence).